The present entry profiles one TCR beta chain with its context. Its antigen has not been determined. Within one base of it there is no much larger clone, and no base qualities were kept. As encoded in the germline V gene, CDR1 is MNHNS while CDR2 is SASEGT. The CDR3 covers 13 residues, taking in both the cysteine and the phenylalanine. The retained sequence is limited to the CDR3, 39 bases, with the frame set at the first base. Trimming takes 1 base from V and 6 bases from J, and the germline ends sit 9 bases apart. TCRbeta CDR3 regions were amplified from genomic DNA using the immunoSEQ Assay, a bias-controlled multiplex PCR. Per the source publication's procedure: Within the assay, amplification of reference gene primers was used to estimate how many nucleated cells each sample contained. Sequence reads were collapsed and filtered to measure the absolute abundance of every unique TCRbeta CDR3 rearrangement. For each sample, productive Simpson clonality was calculated as the square root of Simpson's diversity index over productive rearrangements. The table comes from immuneACCESS by way of TCRdb, which keeps in-frame sequences with V and J called. Part of the clones is missing from these tables; in studies checked, under half for an unresolved V gene and the rest for unknown reasons. The V and J calls and clone size were taken over from that table, and D and trimming were inferred from the DNA. The sample data list about 200,000 clones, and roughly three quarters of these were observed just once. About 15% of the sample goes to the ten largest clones.

The data stem from a study of blood T cell repertoires in COVID-19 (dated by TCRdb to the early 2020s). Notes on the research overall: Samples covering the acute and convalescent phases of COVID-19 were provided by collaborators in the United States, Italy and Spain. The prospective study material was composed of cDNA or gDNA derived from T cells, B-cell-depleted T cells, or PBMCs. Subjects who had been exposed to COVID-19, were actively infected with it, or had recovered from it provided the deeply sampled blood TCRbeta repertoires that made up the dataset. A freely available public database, intended as a resource for researchers studying the immune response to SARS-CoV-2, is where the repertoires were released. Samples were obtained from the ongoing ImmuneRACE study (first 160 participants) and from some 1,200 subjects provided by 6 global collaborators. A de-identified subject ID, COVID-19 status, age in years and sex were almost always included in the sample metadata. Where HLA class I and class II types were available, the types were taken from metadata supplied by the sample provider, not from assay-based typing.

Participants in the prospective study were enrolled through a virtual design, were aged roughly 18 to 100 years, and lived in roughly 25 United States geographic areas. In the prospective study, participants were assigned to cohorts based on the clinical history participants reported in a screening survey and a study questionnaire. Each participant in the prospective study had whole blood, serum and a nasopharyngeal or oropharyngeal swab collected by mobile phlebotomists. Additional blood draws and questionnaires over an approximately two-month period could optionally be provided by prospective study participants. Prospective study blood samples were shipped either frozen or at room temperature before DNA extraction. Overall results and qualifications from the work: The quantity of clinical and demographic metadata differed by source and by participant and was supplied without curation.

The sequence joins TRBV6-1 to TRBJ1-2; TRBD1 is a possible D gene, resting on 5 matching bases. The sequencing sample was made of PBMCs or T cells enriched from blood (not recorded which). This TCR came from a woman in her fifties or sixties with acute COVID-19. The CDR3: CASSEGGGDGYTF. The nucleotide sequence is TGTGCCAGCAGTGAAGGGGGAGGGGATGGCTACACCTTC.